This is a list of T cell receptor beta chains from one sample in a study of blood T cell repertoires in COVID-19. Profiled with immunoSEQ multiplex PCR; TCRdb holds only in-frame clones, not every one. The table shows about 350,000 clones, with about 90% occurring only once. The sequencing sample was made of PBMCs or T cells enriched from blood (not recorded which). The receptors come from a woman in her 30s who had been exposed to COVID-19. The CDR3 runs from the conserved cysteine through the conserved F or W. The D gene is left open where the match is weak. Some rows have no size entry. The others give once, few or many, or a class for an expanded clone.

>-|TRBJ1-3|TRBV9|-
TGTGCCAGCAGCGCCGGGACAAGAGGTGGAAACACCATATATTTT
CASSAGTRGGNTIYF
>-|TRBJ1-1|TRBV28|-
TGTGCCAGCAGTTCCGACAGGAGGAACACTGAAGCTTTCTTT
CASSSDRRNTEAFF
>-|TRBJ2-7|TRBV14|-
TGTGCCAGCAGCCGACCGGGACTCCAATCCCCTTACGAGCAGTACTTC
CASSRPGLQSPYEQYF
>-|TRBJ2-1|TRBV7-9|-
TGTGCCAGCAGCAGGCGACTAGGGAGTTACAATGAGCAGTTCTTC
CASSRRLGSYNEQFF
>once|TRBJ2-1|TRBV5-1|-
TGCGCCAGCAGCTTTAACCTGGTGGACAATCAGCAGTTCTTC
CASSFNLVDNQQFF
>-|TRBJ2-5|TRBV5-1|TRBD2
TGCGCCAGCAGCTTAGCGGGAGAGGGAGAGACCCAGTACTTC
CASSLAGEGETQYF
>-|TRBJ2-7|TRBV5-1|TRBD2
TGCGCCAGCAGCCCGGCGCGACTAGCGGGAGGAGACGAGCAGTACTTC
CASSPARLAGGDEQYF
>once|TRBJ2-5|TRBV27|TRBD2
TGTGCCAGCAGTGCGACCCTAGCGGGAGACACAGAGACCCAGTACTTC
CASSATLAGDTETQYF
>-|TRBJ2-7|TRBV7-9|TRBD1
TGTGCCAGCAGCATTGGACAGGTCCACGAGCAGTACTTC
CASSIGQVHEQYF
>few|TRBJ2-1|TRBV7-3|-
TGTGCCAGCAGCTCCTCTAGCAACCATGAGCAGTTCTTC
CASSSSSNHEQFF
>-|TRBJ1-5|TRBV10-3|-
TGTGCCATCAGTGAAGAGGACCTGGGGCAGGAGCATTTT
CAISEEDLGQEHF
>-|TRBJ2-5|TRBV18|TRBD2
TGTGCCAGCTCTCCGGGGGGAGGCGACCAGAGAAACCAGTACTTC
CASSPGGGDQRNQYF
>-|TRBJ1-6|TRBV7-9|-
TGTGCCAGCAGCTTAGAAGGGGGTAATTCACCCCTCCACTTT
CASSLEGGNSPLHF
>-|TRBJ1-6|TRBV28|TRBD1
TGTGCCAGCAGTTTCCCTCAGGGGGCGCGGAATTCACCCCTCCACTTT
CASSFPQGARNSPLHF
>-|TRBJ2-7|TRBV7-9|-
TGTGCCAGCAGCCCGCGCAACGAGCAGTACTTC
CASSPRNEQYF
>-|TRBJ1-5|TRBV7-6|TRBD1
TGTGCCAGCAGCTTAGGACAGGGGCTTAGCAATCAGCCCCAGCATTTT
CASSLGQGLSNQPQHF
>-|TRBJ2-3|TRBV28|TRBD2
TGTGCCAGCAGTTTCGTAACTAGCGGGTCCACAGATACGCAGTATTTT
CASSFVTSGSTDTQYF
>-|TRBJ1-2|TRBV7-9|-
TGTGCCAGCCATACACTCGGGGTGGACTATGGCTACACCTTC
CASHTLGVDYGYTF
>-|TRBJ2-2|TRBV11-3|-
TGTGCCAGCAGCTTATTAGCTTTGAACACCGGGGAGCTGTTTTTT
CASSLLALNTGELFF
>-|TRBJ1-1|TRBV9|-
TGTGCCAGCAGCGCCTCCCATCCGGGACTGACAGCTCGGAACACTGAAGCTTTCTTT
CASSASHPGLTARNTEAFF
>-|TRBJ2-5|TRBV11-2|-
TGTGCCAGCAGCTTCTATAGGGCAGGGGGGTTAGTAGAGACCCAGTACTTC
CASSFYRAGGLVETQYF
>-|TRBJ2-3|TRBV9|TRBD2
TGTGCCAGCAGCGTAGCTACGTCTAGCGGACTGTTCACAGATACGCAGTATTTT
CASSVATSSGLFTDTQYF
>-|TRBJ1-1|TRBV12-3/TRBV12-4|-
TGTGCCAGCAGTCCGGGCACTGAAGCTTTCTTT
CASSPGTEAFF
>-|TRBJ2-3|TRBV19|-
TGTGCCAGTAGTATGATAGTTGAGGATACGCAGTATTTT
CASSMIVEDTQYF
>-|TRBJ2-5|TRBV6-5|TRBD1
TGTGCCAGCAGACCGGGACAGAACCAAGAGACCCAGTACTTC
CASRPGQNQETQYF
>-|TRBJ2-7|TRBV27|-
TGTGCCAGCAGACTATCCCCCTACGAGCAGTACTTC
CASRLSPYEQYF
>-|TRBJ1-5|TRBV7-8|TRBD1
TGTGCCAGCAGCCCACTGACAGGGGACGATCAGCCCCAGCATTTT
CASSPLTGDDQPQHF
>-|TRBJ2-7|TRBV7-9|-
TGTGCCAGCAGCTCGGACTTTCCCTCCTACGAGCAGTACTTC
CASSSDFPSYEQYF
>-|TRBJ2-2|TRBV7-7|TRBD2
TGTGCCAGCAGGACCGGGGGGAGACACACCGGGGAGCTGTTTTTT
CASRTGGRHTGELFF
>-|TRBJ1-5|TRBV6-5|-
TGTGCCAGCAGTTCCACGGACAGCCTAAATCAGCCCCAGCATTTT
CASSSTDSLNQPQHF
>-|TRBJ1-1|TRBV7-6|-
TGTGCCAGCAGCTCGACAGGTGGTAACACTGAAGCTTTCTTT
CASSSTGGNTEAFF
>-|TRBJ1-4|TRBV5-1|TRBD1
TGCGCCAGCGGTCCGGGACAGGGGAATGAAAAACTGTTTTTT
CASGPGQGNEKLFF
>once|TRBJ2-7|TRBV11-2|-
TGTGCCAGCAGCCACTGGGGAGTTCAGGCTTCCTACGAGCAGTACTTC
CASSHWGVQASYEQYF
>few|TRBJ1-1|TRBV19|-
TGTGCCAGTAGAAGGAGGCAGCACCTCGAAATGAACACTGAAGCTTTCTTT
CASRRRQHLEMNTEAFF
>-|TRBJ1-4|TRBV30|TRBD1
TGTGCCTGGGGGACAGGGGTCGGAGAAAAACTGTTTTTT
CAWGTGVGEKLFF
>-|TRBJ1-5|TRBV12-5|-
TGTGCTAGTGGTTTGGCCTCACACACAGGGTCAAATCAGCCCCAGCATTTT
CASGLASHTGSNQPQHF
>-|TRBJ1-2|TRBV3-1/TRBV3-2|TRBD1
TGTGCCAGCAGCTCCCGGGACAGGGGTGGCTACACCTTC
CASSSRDRGGYTF
>-|TRBJ1-2|TRBV28|TRBD1
TGTGCCAGCAGTTTGACTCAGTCGACAGGGGTCGGGGGCTACACCTTC
CASSLTQSTGVGGYTF
>once|TRBJ2-7|TRBV27|-
TGTGCCAGCAGCCGGGGGACGAAGAGCTCCTACGAGCAGTACTTC
CASSRGTKSSYEQYF
>-|TRBJ2-7|TRBV6-5|-
TGTGCCAGCAGTTCGCCGGGAGGGGGCAGGGAGCAGTACTTC
CASSSPGGGREQYF
>once|TRBJ2-1|TRBV7-3|TRBD2
TGTGCCAGCAGCCCCAGACTAGCGGGAAGAGATGAGCAGTTCTTC
CASSPRLAGRDEQFF
>-|TRBJ2-5|TRBV5-1|-
TGCGCCAGCAGCTTGTACGGGAACAATCAAGAGACCCAGTACTTC
CASSLYGNNQETQYF
>-|TRBJ2-5|TRBV28|TRBD2
TGTGCCAGCAGACTAGCGGGAGTTGGAGAGACCCAGTACTTC
CASRLAGVGETQYF
>-|TRBJ2-7|TRBV6-5|-
TGTGCCAGCAGTTACGGGACACCCTACGAGCAGTACTTC
CASSYGTPYEQYF
>-|TRBJ2-1|TRBV27|-
TGTGCCAGCACTAGTTTCTACAATGAGCAGTTCTTC
CASTSFYNEQFF
>-|TRBJ2-7|TRBV15|TRBD2
TGTGCCACCAGCAGCCCGACTAGCGGGAGTTACGAGCAGTACTTC
CATSSPTSGSYEQYF
>-|TRBJ2-1|TRBV6-4|TRBD2
TGTGCCAGCAGTGTAGAGACTAGCGGTCACAATGAGCAGTTCTTC
CASSVETSGHNEQFF
>-|TRBJ2-7|TRBV7-8|-
TGTGCCAGCAGCTTAAGCCGGGACACCTCCTACGAGCAGTACTTC
CASSLSRDTSYEQYF
>-|TRBJ2-5|TRBV4-1|TRBD2
TGCGCCAGCAGCCATGGGACTAGCGGGCCCCAAGAGACCCAGTACTTC
CASSHGTSGPQETQYF
>-|TRBJ2-5|TRBV28|TRBD1
TGTGCCAGCATACACAGGGGCTACCAAGAGACCCAGTACTTC
CASIHRGYQETQYF
>once|TRBJ2-2|TRBV7-2|TRBD2
TGTGCCAGCAGCTTAGTCGGTCTAGCGGGGAACACCGGGGAGCTGTTTTTT
CASSLVGLAGNTGELFF
>-|TRBJ2-3|TRBV5-1|TRBD1
TGCGCCAGCAGCTTCTCCGGGACAGGGGGCACAGATACGCAGTATTTT
CASSFSGTGGTDTQYF
>-|TRBJ2-2|TRBV6-5|TRBD2
TGTGCCACGAGGGAGGCTAGCGGAGACACCGGGGAGCTGTTTTTT
CATREASGDTGELFF
>-|TRBJ2-5|TRBV3-1/TRBV3-2|-
TGTGCCAGCAGCCCCCGCCGGGATGGGACCCAGTACTTC
CASSPRRDGTQYF
>-|TRBJ2-2|TRBV11-2|TRBD1
TGTGCCAGCAGTCTACAGGGGGCCGGCGGGGAGCTGTTTTTT
CASSLQGAGGELFF
>-|TRBJ1-5|TRBV19|TRBD1
TGTGCCACCCAGCGGGACAGGGGTTACTATAGCAATCAGCCCCAGCATTTT
CATQRDRGYYSNQPQHF
>-|TRBJ2-7|TRBV7-2|TRBD2
TGTGCCAGCAGCCCATGGACTAGCGGGAGGGCCCGTTACGAGCAGTACTTC
CASSPWTSGRARYEQYF
>-|TRBJ2-1|TRBV5-4|-
TGTGCCAGCAGCTTGGTCAGGGAAGCGGGCTACAATGAGCAGTTCTTC
CASSLVREAGYNEQFF